The following is a TCR beta chain sequence with its context. No cognate antigen has been identified for it. Base-call qualities are not available, and no considerably larger clone is one nucleotide away. The study evaluated CTLA-4 blockade (ipilimumab) given together with focal radiation therapy in patients who had chemo-refractory metastatic non-small-cell lung cancer. These data are taken from a study of radiotherapy plus CTLA-4 blockade in lung cancer (dated by TCRdb to 2017 to 2018). In the study overall: Objective responses were observed in approximately 17% of enrolled patients, and disease control was achieved in around 28%. Overall study results and their limits: After treatment with radiotherapy and ipilimumab, TCR clones that came from tumors expanded in the peripheral blood. The strongest predictors of response were reported to be early dynamic shifts in blood T cell clones along with a rise in serum interferon-beta following radiation.

Libraries were constructed by the immunoSEQ multiplex PCR assay. TCRdb re-hosts the immuneACCESS table, in-frame sequences only. Its copies lack some clones; in the studies checked, an unresolved V gene accounts for under half of them, and the cause for the rest is not known. The sample data list about 73,000 clones, and around 87% of these were observed just once. The leading ten clones occupy around 40% of the sample. From the cysteine up to the phenylalanine, the CDR3 has a length of 16 residues. Of all the DNA, just the CDR3 is kept, 48 bases in frame from base 1. As encoded in the germline V gene, CDR1 is MDHEN while CDR2 is SYDVKM. The junction shows trimming of 2 bases on V and 0 bases on J, plus 11 bases between the germline ends.

This receptor chain uses TRBV28 and TRBJ2-1; the D gene remains uncertain. The receptor's source is a human donor with non-small cell lung cancer that progressed on radiotherapy plus ipilimumab. The sample in question was peripheral blood, obtained from a patient treated with radiotherapy plus ipilimumab. CDR3 protein: CASSLRQIRSYNEQFF. Read as DNA, the sequence is TGTGCCAGCAGTTTACGACAAATCCGCTCCTACAATGAGCAGTTCTTC. The reference TRBV28 and TRBJ2-1 proteins fill in what lies around the CDR3, so the full variable domain reads DVKVTQSSRYLVKRTGEKVFLECVQDMDHENMFWYRQDPGLGLRLIYFSYDVKMKEKGDIPEGYSVSREKKERFSLILESASTNQTSMYLCASSLRQIRSYNEQFFGPGTRLTVL.